These 15 T cell receptor beta chains came from one sample sequenced in a study of identical twins (dated by TCRdb to about 2016). Library prep was done by 5' RACE. TCRdb records Illumina HiSeq 2000 as the sequencer. Starting from the raw public reads, TCRdb applied fastp trimming at Q25, assembled clones with MiXCR and retained in-frame beta chains. Every entry covers one CDR3 protein and lists the most common genes and DNA from its rows. The sample table contains nearly 900,000 distinct CDR3 sequences; only one count was recorded for approximately 13% of them. The ten largest clones take up around 1.5% of the sample. The data also belong to a second study, concerning yellow fever vaccine responses in identical twins.

The material sequenced was PBMCs. Source of these receptors: a woman younger than 35 in good health.

This clonotype was counted between two and nine times. The chain recombines TRBV24-1 with TRBJ2-3; D might be TRBD1 (6 bases). This CDR3 spans 17 amino acids. Germline V gives CDR1 KGHDR, CDR2 SFDVKD. V lost 3 bases, J lost 3 bases, and 18 bases lay in between. CDR3 in DNA: TGTGCCACCAGTGATCCCCAGGGGCGGCGTGGGACAGATACGCAGTATTTT. This sequence encodes CATSDPQGRRGTDTQYF.

The rearrangement joins TRBV19 to TRBJ2-2; 10 bases match TRBD1. The CDR3 runs to 14 residues. Germline-derived CDR1 and CDR2 are LNHDA and SQIVND (reference sequence). V trimming: 8 bases; J trimming: 4 bases; junction bases outside the gene matches: 4. The CDR3 nucleotides are TGTGCCAGTCAAAGGGACAGGGGCACCGGGGAGCTGTTTTTT. This gives the protein CASQRDRGTGELFF.

This clonotype was counted only a few times. For the CDR3, the DNA is TGTGCCAGCTCACCACCGCTAGCAGGGAGTTCGGCCGGGGAGCTGTTTTTT. Translating gives CASSPPLAGSSAGELFF. The J gene is TRBJ2-2, the V gene TRBV18; D tentatively reads TRBD1 or TRBD2 (5 bases each). CDR3 length: 17 amino acids. Trimming removed 0 bases at V and 6 bases at J, with 17 bases between. The germline V gene encodes CDR1 KGHSH and CDR2 LQKENI.

The chain is built from TRBV7-9 and TRBJ1-1; D is perhaps TRBD1 (6 bases). The V end lost 4 bases, the J end lost 1 base, and 13 bases lay between the germline ends. The CDR3 loop spans 15 amino acids. The V gene's germline CDR1 is SEHNR and CDR2 FQNEAQ (reference sequence). The CDR3 loop is CASSWRDISNTEAFF. The DNA of the CDR3 is TGTGCCAGCAGCTGGCGGGACATATCGAACACTGAAGCTTTCTTT.

This clonotype was counted between two and nine times. The chain uses TRBV6-5 and TRBJ2-7; TRBD1 matches 10 bases. From germline, CDR1 is MNHEY and CDR2 SVGAGI. CDR3 length: 16 amino acids. Germline trimming cut 0 bases from V and 0 bases from J; bases unmatched to any gene: 2. CDR3 amino acids: CASSYSRDRGSYEQYF. DNA for the CDR3: TGTGCCAGCAGTTACTCTCGGGACAGGGGCTCCTACGAGCAGTACTTC.

This clonotype was seen more than once but under ten times. The chain links TRBV28 to TRBJ2-3, with 7 bases fitting TRBD2. The CDR3 contains 15 residues. Germline V lookup: CDR1 MDHEN, CDR2 SYDVKM. V was pared by 2 bases and J by 3 bases, with 5 bases of the junction left unmatched. For the CDR3, the DNA is TGTGCCAGCAGTTTACGCGGGGGTGAGACAGATACGCAGTATTTT. This codes for CASSLRGGETDTQYF.

V usage is TRBV7-9 and J usage is TRBJ2-1; D remains ambiguous. The CDR3 has 17 amino acids. Germline CDR1 reads SEHNR; CDR2 reads FQNEAQ (reference sequence). Trimming left V 1 base short and J 0 bases short, with 13 bases between. CDR3 region: CASSLVSRQYSYNEQFF. In nucleotides, the CDR3 is TGTGCCAGCAGCTTAGTAAGCAGGCAATACTCCTACAATGAGCAGTTCTTC.

As concerns this clonotype: An end of the junction does not agree with germline; a read error may underlie this. This chain links TRBV12-3 or TRBV12-4 with TRBJ2-3; 14 bases line up with TRBD2. CDR3 length: 13 residues. CDR3: CVSRAGTSGGEYF. The CDR3 nucleotides are TGTGTCAGCAGGGCCGGGACTAGCGGGGGCGAGTATTTT.

This clonotype has more than one count but fewer than ten. V and J are TRBV2 and TRBJ2-4, with unresolved D. The CDR3 consists of 15 residues. Germline CDR1 SNHLY, CDR2 FYNNEI. V was cut by 5 bases and J by 0 bases, with 11 bases left in between. CDR3 DNA sequence: TGTGCCAGCAGTCCCCGGGCCCAAGCCAAAAACATTCAGTACTTC. Residues: CASSPRAQAKNIQYF.

The rearrangement joins TRBV19 to TRBJ1-5; D is undetermined. The length of the CDR3 is 12 residues. Germline CDR1 is LNHDA and CDR2 is SQIVND (reference sequence). Trimming cost V 5 bases and J 5 bases, with 7 bases left between them. The CDR3 DNA is TGTGCCAGTAGTGGGCGAGATCAGCCCCAGCATTTT. It encodes CASSGRDQPQHF.

The gene calls are TRBV6-1 and TRBJ2-7; possible D gene TRBD2, 6 bases. Germline V gene lookup returns CDR1 MNHNS and CDR2 SASEGT. Trimming pared 5 bases from V and 0 bases from J, leaving 23 bases between. This CDR3 spans 18 amino acids. The CDR3 loop is CASSKKREFGPLSYEQYF. DNA of the CDR3: TGTGCCAGCAGTAAGAAACGGGAGTTTGGGCCCCTCTCCTACGAGCAGTACTTC.

In its sample, this clonotype was seen a few times. The V and J genes are TRBV20-1 and TRBJ2-7, with 7 bases identical to TRBD1. The CDR3 is 14 amino acids. Germline V CDR1 and CDR2: DFQATT, SNEGSKA (reference sequence). V lost 1 base, J lost 2 bases, and 5 bases stayed unmatched. The CDR3 DNA is TGCAGTGCTAGAGGGGACAGACAAGCCTACGAGCAGTACGTC. Amino acid sequence: CSARGDRQAYEQYV.

This clonotype appeared a few times. The chain recombines TRBV20-1 with TRBJ1-2; unclear D gene. Germline V gene lookup returns CDR1 DFQATT and CDR2 SNEGSKA (reference sequence). Trimming took 4 bases from V and 0 from J, leaving 15 bases between them. The CDR3 length is 15 residues. The CDR3 sequence is CSATRLLRANYGYTF. CDR3 in DNA: TGCAGTGCTACTAGGCTACTAAGGGCTAACTATGGCTACACCTTC.

This clonotype has a handful of counts. The chain carries TRBV10-1 and TRBJ2-7; no definite D call. The CDR3 is 15 amino acids. Germline V lookup: CDR1 WNHNN, CDR2 SYGVQD (reference sequence). V was clipped by 3 bases and J by 5 bases, with 17 bases between them. The CDR3 protein is CASSEMSGVGDEQYF. The DNA of the CDR3 is TGCGCCAGCAGTGAAATGAGTGGAGTTGGAGACGAGCAGTACTTC.

This clonotype was seen a few times. In DNA, the CDR3 is TGTGCCAGCAGTTTCTACCCCCGGGAGCTGTTTTTT. This gives the protein CASSFYPRELFF. The chain recombines TRBV6-2 or TRBV6-3 with TRBJ2-2; D unresolved. Germline CDR1 is MNHEY and CDR2 is SVGEGT. The CDR3 contains 12 residues. The ends were cut back, 4 bases at V and 9 bases at J, with 9 bases in the middle.